The rows below give T cell receptor beta chains drawn from one sample of a study of T cells in Graves' hyperthyroidism and ophthalmopathy. TCRdb independently ran MiXCR on the multiplex PCR reads; one entry per CDR3 protein. The sample consists of about 340,000 distinct CDR3 sequences, roughly 21% of them appearing once. The material sequenced was blood. These receptors were taken from a woman in her 50s with Graves' hyperthyroidism. CDR3s include the opening cysteine and the closing phenylalanine or tryptophan. D genes are given only for firm matches. Clone size is shown for a subset of rows, as once, few, many or a class of expanded clone.

clone size | J gene | V gene | D gene | CDR3 DNA | CDR3 protein
NA | TRBJ1-4 | TRBV19 | NA | TGTGCCAGTAGCGAACCCGGGGCGTTTGAAAAACTGTTTTTT | CASSEPGAFEKLFF
many | TRBJ2-3 | TRBV30 | NA | TGTGCCTGGAAGGGGGGTGGCACAGATACGCAGTATTTT | CAWKGGGTDTQYF
NA | TRBJ2-3 | TRBV7-9 | TRBD2 | TGTGCCAGCAGCACCACTAGCGGGAGCACAGATACGCAGTATTTT | CASSTTSGSTDTQYF
NA | TRBJ1-2 | TRBV19 | NA | TGTGCCAGTGCGCCGGGACATGGGGCGAGGGGCTACACCTTC | CASAPGHGARGYTF
many | TRBJ2-7 | TRBV7-8 | NA | TGTGCCAGCAGCTTTGGTGGGGACTACGAGCAGTACTTC | CASSFGGDYEQYF
few | TRBJ1-1 | TRBV28 | NA | TGTGCCAGCAGTCCCGGGAGACCCTTGAGGGCTTTCTTT | CASSPGRPLRAFF
once | TRBJ2-2 | TRBV9 | NA | TGTGCCAGCAGCGTAGCGGCAAACCCCGGGGAGCTGTTTTTT | CASSVAANPGELFF
many | TRBJ1-5 | TRBV2 | TRBD1 | TGTGCCAGCAGTGTGGGACAGTCCCAGCCCCAGCATTTT | CASSVGQSQPQHF
many | TRBJ2-3 | TRBV7-8 | TRBD2 | TGTGCCAGCAGCTTAGCGAGGCTAGCGGGGAGCAGGACAGATACGCAGTATTTT | CASSLARLAGSRTDTQYF
many | TRBJ2-1 | TRBV4-2 | NA | TGTGCCAGCAGCACCACTAGCTCCTACAATGAGCAGTTCTTC | CASSTTSSYNEQFF
many | TRBJ2-1 | TRBV20-1 | TRBD2 | TGCAGTGCTAGAGCCTTACTAGCGGCGCGTCAACCCTCCTACAATGAGCAGTTCTTC | CSARALLAARQPSYNEQFF
NA | TRBJ2-7 | TRBV7-2 | TRBD2 | TGTGCCAGCAGCTTCACTAGCGGACCCTACGAGCAGTACTTC | CASSFTSGPYEQYF
many | TRBJ2-7 | TRBV7-9 | NA | TGTGCCAGCAGCTTAGCAGAAGACGAGCAGTACTTC | CASSLAEDEQYF
few | TRBJ2-4 | TRBV30 | NA | TGTGCCTGGGGACTGGACATAGCCAAAAACATTCAGTACTTC | CAWGLDIAKNIQYF
many | TRBJ2-3 | TRBV20-1 | NA | TGCAGTGCTAGAGACCGGACTGGGCGTAGCGCCGCTATCCTCACAGATACGCAGTATTTT | CSARDRTGRSAAILTDTQYF